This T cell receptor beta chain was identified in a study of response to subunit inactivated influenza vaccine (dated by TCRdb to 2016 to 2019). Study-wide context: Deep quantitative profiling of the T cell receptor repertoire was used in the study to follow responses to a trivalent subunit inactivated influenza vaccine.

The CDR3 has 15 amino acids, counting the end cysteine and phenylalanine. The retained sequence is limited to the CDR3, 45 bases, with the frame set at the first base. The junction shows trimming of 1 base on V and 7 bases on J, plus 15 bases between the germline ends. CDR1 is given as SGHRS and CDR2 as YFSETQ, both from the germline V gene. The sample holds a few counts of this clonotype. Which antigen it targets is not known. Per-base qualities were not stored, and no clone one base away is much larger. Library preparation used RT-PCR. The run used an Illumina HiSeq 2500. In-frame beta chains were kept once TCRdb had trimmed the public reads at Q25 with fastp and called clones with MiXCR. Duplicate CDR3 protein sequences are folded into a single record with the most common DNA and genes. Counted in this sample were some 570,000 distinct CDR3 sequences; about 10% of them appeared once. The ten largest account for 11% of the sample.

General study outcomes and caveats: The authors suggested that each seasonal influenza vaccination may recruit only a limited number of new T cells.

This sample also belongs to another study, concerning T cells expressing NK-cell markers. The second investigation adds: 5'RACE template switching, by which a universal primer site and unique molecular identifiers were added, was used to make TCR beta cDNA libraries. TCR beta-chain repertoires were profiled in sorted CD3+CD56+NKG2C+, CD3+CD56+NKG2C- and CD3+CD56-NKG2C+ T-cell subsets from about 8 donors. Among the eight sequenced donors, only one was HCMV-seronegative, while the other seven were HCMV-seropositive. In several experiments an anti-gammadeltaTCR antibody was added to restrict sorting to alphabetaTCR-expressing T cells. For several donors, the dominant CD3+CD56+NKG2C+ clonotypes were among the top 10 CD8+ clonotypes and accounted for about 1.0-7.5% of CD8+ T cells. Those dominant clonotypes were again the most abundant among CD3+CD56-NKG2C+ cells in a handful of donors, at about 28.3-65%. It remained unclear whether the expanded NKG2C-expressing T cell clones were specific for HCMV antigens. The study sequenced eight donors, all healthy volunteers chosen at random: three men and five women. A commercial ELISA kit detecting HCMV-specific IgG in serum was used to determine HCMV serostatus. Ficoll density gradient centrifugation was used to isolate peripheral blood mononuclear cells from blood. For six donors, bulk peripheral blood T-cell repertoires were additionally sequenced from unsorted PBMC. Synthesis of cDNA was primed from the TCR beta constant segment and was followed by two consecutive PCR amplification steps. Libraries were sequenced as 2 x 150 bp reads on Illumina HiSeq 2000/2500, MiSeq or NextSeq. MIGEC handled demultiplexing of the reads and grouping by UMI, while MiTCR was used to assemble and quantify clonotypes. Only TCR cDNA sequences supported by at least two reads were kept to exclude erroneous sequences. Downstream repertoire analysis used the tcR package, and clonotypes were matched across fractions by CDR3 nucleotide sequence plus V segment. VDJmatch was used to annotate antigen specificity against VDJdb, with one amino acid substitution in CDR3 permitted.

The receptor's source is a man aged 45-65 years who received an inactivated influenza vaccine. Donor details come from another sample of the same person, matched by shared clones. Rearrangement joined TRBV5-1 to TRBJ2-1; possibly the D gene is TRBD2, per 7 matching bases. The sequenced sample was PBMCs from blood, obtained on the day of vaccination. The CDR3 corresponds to CASSLMGGQGNEQFF. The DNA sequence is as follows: TGCGCCAGCAGCTTGATGGGGGGGCAAGGAAATGAGCAGTTCTTC.